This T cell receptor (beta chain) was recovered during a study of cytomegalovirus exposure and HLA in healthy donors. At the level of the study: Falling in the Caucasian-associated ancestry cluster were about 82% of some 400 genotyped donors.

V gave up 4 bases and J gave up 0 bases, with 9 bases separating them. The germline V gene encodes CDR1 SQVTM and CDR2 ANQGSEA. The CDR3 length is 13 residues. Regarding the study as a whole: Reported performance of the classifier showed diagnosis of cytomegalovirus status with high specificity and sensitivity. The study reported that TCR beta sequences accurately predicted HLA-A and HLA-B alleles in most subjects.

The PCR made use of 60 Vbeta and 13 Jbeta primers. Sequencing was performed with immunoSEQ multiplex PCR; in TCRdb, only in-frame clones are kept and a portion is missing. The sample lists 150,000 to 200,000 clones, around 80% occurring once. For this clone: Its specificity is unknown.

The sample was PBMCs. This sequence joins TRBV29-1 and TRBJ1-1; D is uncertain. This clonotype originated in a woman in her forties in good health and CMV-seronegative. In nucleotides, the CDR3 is TGCAGCGTTGTAACAGCCATGAACACTGAAGCTTTCTTT. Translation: CSVVTAMNTEAFF. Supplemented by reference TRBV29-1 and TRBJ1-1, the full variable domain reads SAVISQKPSRDICQRGTSLTIQCQVDSQVTMMFWYRQQPGQSLTLIATANQGSEATYESGFVIDKFPISRPNLTFSTLTVSNMSPEDSSIYLCSVVTAMNTEAFFGQGTRLTVV.